This entry is about one T cell receptor beta chain. As yet, its antigen is unknown. The junction does not match germline at one end; this may be a read error. The data belong to a study of cytomegalovirus exposure and HLA in healthy donors. Across the study: Most donors, 70% to 85% of a few hundred genotyped, fell in the Caucasian-associated ancestry cluster.

General study results and limits: The productive fraction for most TCR beta V segments was about 87% or about 30% in an earlier analysis. In a later analysis, specific HLA alleles were associated with more than 15,000 TCR beta sequences at a 0.05 false discovery rate.

This CDR3 region has 16 residues. Germline V gene sequence: CDR1 SGHDT, CDR2 YYEEEE. With 60 Vbeta and 13 Jbeta primers, the PCR was carried out. TCRdb's copy holds only in-frame clones and misses some; the assay was immunoSEQ multiplex PCR. The table lists about 150,000 clones, 80% of them singletons. The V call is TRBV5-6, the J call TRBJ1-1; 8 bases are shared with TRBD1. The receptor was derived from a man younger than 40 in good health and CMV-seropositive. Sample: PBMCs. In nucleotides, the CDR3 is TGTGCCAGCAACTTGGAGGGACAGGCAATGAACACTGAAGCTTTCTTT. Translated: CASNLEGQAMNTEAFF. The full variable domain, in which reference TRBV5-6 and TRBJ1-1 provide the parts outside the CDR3, is DAGVTQSPTHLIKTRGQQVTLRCSPKSGHDTVSWYQQALGQGPQFIFQYYEEEERQRGNFPDRFSGHQFPNYSSELNVNALLLGDSALYLCASNLEGQAMNTEAFFGQGTRLTVV.